One and the same sample provided the 24 T cell receptor beta chains below, sequenced in a study of early stage breast cancer tumors. Sequencing was performed with immunoSEQ multiplex PCR; in TCRdb, only in-frame clones are kept and a portion is missing. The table lists roughly 19,000 clones, approximately 80% of them singletons, with roughly 26% in the top ten. Sequenced material: blood. These receptors all come from a person between 60 and 69 years old with breast cancer.

The chain is built from TRBV14 and TRBJ2-1; D gene unclear. Trimming shortened V by 5 bases and J by 0 bases, and 23 bases separated the two germline ends. Germline V CDR1 and CDR2: SGHDN, FVKESK. This CDR3 is 19 amino acids long. CDR3 DNA: TGTGCCAGCAGCGGGATGGGCAGATCCCCGCGGAGCTCCTACAATGAGCAGTTCTTC. Translation: CASSGMGRSPRSSYNEQFF.

J is TRBJ1-2 and V is TRBV5-1; D is unclear. This CDR3 spans 13 amino acids. Germline V gives CDR1 SGHRS, CDR2 YFSETQ. The V and J ends lost 0 bases and 1 base respectively, with 4 bases between them. The CDR3 reads CASSLADNYGYTF. The CDR3 DNA reads TGCGCCAGCAGCTTGGCCGATAACTATGGCTACACCTTC. The full variable domain, its missing parts supplied by reference TRBV5-1 and TRBJ1-2, is KAGVTQTPRYLIKTRGQQVTLSCSPISGHRSVSWYQQTPGQGLQFLFEYFSETQRNKGNFPGRFSGRQFSNSRSEMNVSTLELGDSALYLCASSLADNYGYTFGSGTRLTVV.

The chain employs TRBV30 and TRBJ1-3; D is uncertain. Germline CDR1 is GTSNPN and CDR2 is SVGIG (reference sequence). This CDR3 has 14 residues. Trimming shortened V by 3 bases and J by 4 bases, and 13 bases separated the two germline ends. This chain's CDR3 is CAWRPGSSGNTIYF. Here the CDR3 DNA reads TGTGCCTGGAGGCCGGGGAGCTCGGGAAACACCATATATTTT.

Only a few counts were recorded for this clone. The rearrangement links TRBV6-6 to TRBJ1-1, with unresolved D. Germline loops: CDR1 MNHNY, CDR2 SVGAGI (reference sequence). The CDR3 is made up of 12 amino acids. Trimming took 2 bases from V and 4 from J, leaving 5 bases between them. As DNA, the CDR3 is TGTGCCAGCAGTTACGGTCTCACTGAAGCTTTCTTT. Protein: CASSYGLTEAFF.

V usage is TRBV2 and J usage is TRBJ1-1, with TRBD1 identical over 8 bases. CDR1 and CDR2 (germline): SNHLY, FYNNEI. The length of the CDR3 is 14 residues. The trim removed 3 bases at V and 3 bases at J, leaving 3 bases unmatched. CDR3 DNA sequence: TGTGCCAGCAGTGAGCAACAGGGGGACACTGAAGCTTTCTTT. This translates into CASSEQQGDTEAFF.

The J gene is TRBJ2-3, the V gene TRBV5-1; TRBD1 matches at 7 bases. Looked up from germline, CDR1 is SGHRS and CDR2 is YFSETQ. The ends lost 4 bases at V and 4 bases at J; junction bases unmatched: 9. CDR3 size: 15 residues. CDR3 bases: TGCGCCAGCAGCGAGACAGGGTATTTTGCAGATACGCAGTATTTT. It specifies CASSETGYFADTQYF.

The rearrangement joins TRBV6-1 to TRBJ2-7; tentatively, D is TRBD2 (6 bases). Germline lookup yields CDR1 MNHNS and CDR2 SASEGT. Trimming shortened V by 8 bases and J by 2 bases, and 16 bases separated the two germline ends. CDR3 length: 14 amino acids. In DNA, the CDR3 is TGTGCCAGCGAGGGGTTGGCGGGACCCTACGAGCAGTACTTC. Translation: CASEGLAGPYEQYF.

This chain connects TRBV18 to TRBJ2-1; TRBD2 aligns across 11 bases. V trimming: 3 bases; J trimming: 7 bases; junction bases outside the gene matches: 8. Germline V gives CDR1 KGHSH, CDR2 LQKENI. The CDR3 covers 16 residues. The DNA for the CDR3 is TGTGCCAGCTCACCCAACGGGGCTAGCGGGGGGAATGAGCAGTTCTTC. Translation: CASSPNGASGGNEQFF.

The V and J genes are TRBV30 and TRBJ1-2; D unresolved. With 0 bases removed from V and 1 base from J, the gap between germline ends came to 6 bases. The germline gives CDR1 GTSNPN, CDR2 SVGIG (reference sequence). The CDR3 has 13 residues. CDR3 loop: CAWSVGFNYGYTF. The CDR3 DNA is TGTGCCTGGAGTGTTGGGTTTAACTATGGCTACACCTTC.

The V gene is TRBV9, the J gene TRBJ2-5; TRBD2 aligns across 7 bases. The germline V gene has CDR1 SGDLS and CDR2 YYNGEE. CDR3 size: 15 residues. With V trimmed by 0 bases and J by 5 bases, 7 bases remained unmatched. DNA for the CDR3: TGTGCCAGCAGCGTAGGAGGACTAGGCAGGGAGACCCAGTACTTC. It encodes CASSVGGLGRETQYF.

The CDR3 loop reads CASSPREDYGYTF. In DNA, the CDR3 is TGTGCCAGCAGCCCTAGGGAGGACTATGGCTACACCTTC. This chain links TRBV28 with TRBJ1-2; the D is unclear. Germline assignment: CDR1 MDHEN and CDR2 SYDVKM. The V and J ends lost 6 bases and 3 bases respectively, with 11 bases between them. This CDR3 has 13 residues.

This clone was counted only a few times. The chain uses TRBV7-3 and TRBJ2-1, with TRBD1 matching 8 bases. The CDR3 totals 13 residues. V shed 7 bases, J shed 6 bases, and the junction held 5 bases outside the gene matches. Germline loops: CDR1 SGHTA, CDR2 FQGTGA. As DNA, the CDR3 is TGTGCCAGCAACGATGGGACAGGCAATGAGCAGTTCTTC. Amino acid sequence: CASNDGTGNEQFF.

The rearrangement uses TRBV5-6 and TRBJ2-1, with TRBD2 matching over 7 bases. Germline V CDR1 and CDR2: SGHDT, YYEEEE. The CDR3 runs to 16 residues. V shed 0 bases and J 4 bases; nucleotides not matched to a gene: 7. The CDR3, as DNA: TGTGCCAGCAGCTTGGTTCGGCTAGCGGAGTACAATGAGCAGTTCTTC. Translated: CASSLVRLAEYNEQFF.

The chain joins TRBV5-1 to TRBJ1-2; TRBD1 aligns across 7 bases. The CDR3 length is 15 residues. V gave up 5 bases and J gave up 4 bases; unmatched junction bases: 11. Germline V gives CDR1 SGHRS, CDR2 YFSETQ. The CDR3 is CASSPGPGQTYGYTF. For the CDR3, the DNA is TGCGCCAGCAGTCCCGGTCCGGGACAGACCTATGGCTACACCTTC.

The gene calls are TRBV29-1 and TRBJ2-1; D unresolved. Germline assignment: CDR1 SQVTM and CDR2 ANQGSEA. Trimming took off 4 bases at V and 10 bases at J, with 14 bases between the two ends. This CDR3 is 12 amino acids long. This CDR3 reads CSVGGRDSEQFF. Here the CDR3 DNA reads TGCAGCGTTGGGGGAAGGGATTCGGAGCAGTTCTTC.

The chain recombines TRBV19 with TRBJ1-6, with D unresolved. The CDR3 is 14 amino acids. The V and J ends lost 4 bases and 8 bases respectively, with 12 bases between them. Germline assignment: CDR1 LNHDA and CDR2 SQIVND (reference sequence). Here the CDR3 DNA reads TGTGCCAGTAGTACCCGTCCCGGGGATTCACCCCTCCACTTT. Translated: CASSTRPGDSPLHF.

The chain joins TRBV13 to TRBJ2-5; 14 nucleotides match TRBD2. Trimming removed 3 bases from V and 5 bases from J; junction bases left unmatched: 2. Germline V CDR1 and CDR2: PRHDT, FYEKMQ (reference sequence). This CDR3 has 15 residues. The CDR3: CASSFWTSGRETQYF. CDR3 nucleotides: TGTGCCAGCAGCTTCTGGACTAGCGGGAGGGAGACCCAGTACTTC.

This chain's CDR3 is CASSAGTGSPESYEQYF. CDR3 sequence (DNA): TGCGCCAGCAGCGCCGGGACAGGGTCTCCGGAATCCTACGAGCAGTACTTC. This rearrangement joins TRBV5-1 to TRBJ2-7; 9 nucleotides align to TRBD1. Germline lookup yields CDR1 SGHRS and CDR2 YFSETQ. The CDR3 runs to 17 residues. Trimming cost V 4 bases and J 1 base; bases outside gene matches: 12.

The chain is built from TRBV29-1 and TRBJ2-3, with D possibly TRBD2 on 5 matching bases. The CDR3 is 14 amino acids. The ends were cut back, 4 bases at V and 10 bases at J, with 21 bases in the middle. Germline values: CDR1 SQVTM, CDR2 ANQGSEA. The CDR3 here is CSVGANAIGVSQYF. The CDR3 DNA reads TGCAGCGTTGGGGCCAACGCAATCGGGGTTTCGCAGTATTTT.

The V call is TRBV11-2, the J call TRBJ1-1; TRBD1 matches at 9 bases. The germline V gene has CDR1 SGHAT and CDR2 FQNNGV. The CDR3 is made up of 14 amino acids. J gave up 2 bases and V 5 bases, and 3 bases lay outside the gene matches. CDR3 DNA sequence: TGTGCCAGCAGCGAGGACAGGGGAAACACTGAAGCTTTCTTT. Encoded protein: CASSEDRGNTEAFF.

The chain combines TRBV11-2 with TRBJ1-1, with D possibly TRBD1 on 6 matching bases. This CDR3 is built from 13 residues. Trimming stripped 10 bases from V and 3 bases from J, with 15 bases between. The germline V gene encodes CDR1 SGHAT and CDR2 FQNNGV. The CDR3 spells CANGRGADTEAFF. CDR3 sequence (DNA): TGTGCCAACGGGCGGGGGGCGGACACTGAAGCTTTCTTT.

V is TRBV7-2 and J is TRBJ1-5, with TRBD1 as a possible D gene (5 bases). Germline CDR1 and CDR2: SGHTA and FQGNSA. The length of the CDR3 is 15 residues. V shed 5 bases and J shed 7 bases, with 18 bases lying between them. CDR3 protein: CASSARTLGLQPQHF. CDR3 DNA sequence: TGTGCCAGCAGCGCGAGGACATTGGGGCTCCAGCCCCAGCATTTT.

The chain employs TRBV7-9 and TRBJ1-1; TRBD1 is a possible D gene (5 bases). Germline assignment: CDR1 SEHNR and CDR2 FQNEAQ (reference sequence). This CDR3 is built from 14 residues. V lost 1 base, J lost 0 bases, and 6 bases lay in between. CDR3 region: CASSLGQMNTEAFF. The CDR3 region has the DNA TGTGCCAGCAGCTTAGGACAGATGAACACTGAAGCTTTCTTT.

The table lists this clone with a few counts. The chain has TRBV2 and TRBJ1-1; D remains ambiguous. V lost 2 bases to trimming and J lost 0 bases, with 10 bases between them. This CDR3 spans 15 amino acids. Germline-derived CDR1 and CDR2 are SNHLY and FYNNEI. Here the CDR3 reads CASSEYATMNTEAFF. The CDR3 nucleotides read TGTGCCAGCAGTGAATATGCCACTATGAACACTGAAGCTTTCTTT.